This T cell receptor (beta chain) was captured in a study of shared clonotypes between healthy human individuals. Trimming removed 5 bases from V and 4 bases from J; junction bases left unmatched: 5. The CDR3 sequence is 14 residues long. The germline gives CDR1 SGDLS, CDR2 YYNGEE. Sequencing was performed with immunoSEQ multiplex PCR; in TCRdb, only in-frame clones are kept and a portion is missing. The sample holds around 2,000,000 clones, 90% to 95% seen once. This chain joins TRBV9 and TRBJ1-2; the match to TRBD1 covers 10 bases. Sequences were obtained from naive CD4+ T cells sorted from blood. Regarding subset: CD45RA+ positively selected. This sequence was found in a man younger than 35 in good health. The CDR3 here is CASRKTGGGYGYTF. In DNA, the CDR3 is TGTGCCAGCAGAAAGACAGGGGGCGGCTATGGCTACACCTTC.